This T cell receptor beta chain appears in the sequencing data of a study of cytomegalovirus exposure and HLA in healthy donors. PCR employed 60 Vbeta and 13 Jbeta primers. Data came from immunoSEQ multiplex PCR; TCRdb stores just in-frame clones and leaves some out. Its table lists around 110,000 clones. Findings and caveats of the study: Later on, a genetic analysis was performed. It linked a missense variant in DCLRE1C with V- and J-gene trimming of TCR beta.

To note about this clone: Antigen unknown. The same CDR3 can be traced to other DNA sequences in this sample.

This CDR3 has 14 residues. The germline V gene encodes CDR1 LGHNT and CDR2 FRNRAP. V was pared by 7 bases and J by 2 bases, with 14 bases between. The rearrangement links TRBV12-5 to TRBJ1-1; D possibly corresponds to TRBD1 (6 bases). This TCR was recovered from a man between 25 and 39 years old in good health and CMV-seronegative. Sequenced material: PBMCs. Here the CDR3 DNA reads TGTGCTAGTGATGGGACATCGGGAAACACTGAAGCTTTCTTT. Protein product: CASDGTSGNTEAFF. The full variable domain, completed using reference TRBV12-5 and TRBJ1-1, is DARVTQTPRHKVTEMGQEVTMRCQPILGHNTVFWYRQTMMQGLELLAYFRNRAPLDDSGMPKDRFSAEMPDATLATLKIQPSEPRDSAVYFCASDGTSGNTEAFFGQGTRLTVV.